The rows below give T cell receptor beta chains drawn from one sample of a study of T cell responses to AZD1222 COVID-19 vaccine. Method: immunoSEQ multiplex PCR; TCRdb's copy keeps in-frame clones and lacks some. Of tens of thousands of clones detected, roughly 75% appear once; the ten largest clones hold about 3.6%. Sample: peripheral blood, taken on day 0 of AZD1222 vaccination. Receptors were obtained from an adult in good health. Both conserved end residues are part of each CDR3. The D gene is left open where the match is weak.

D gene,V gene,J gene,CDR3 protein
-,TRBV19,TRBJ1-1,CASSIDPLTEAFF
-,TRBV11-2,TRBJ2-7,CASSSQGGVEQYF
TRBD1,TRBV7-2,TRBJ1-1,CASSLNPGGYTEAFF
-,TRBV19,TRBJ2-5,CASSSQGEKTQYF
TRBD1,TRBV19,TRBJ1-2,CASSISTGGAGYGYTF
-,TRBV6-6,TRBJ1-4,CASSVPEGEKLFF
TRBD2,TRBV4-1,TRBJ2-2,CASSHGTSGGAWELFF
-,TRBV6-4,TRBJ1-4,CASSRDVGEKLFF
TRBD1,TRBV7-6,TRBJ2-7,CASSLGTGGEQYF
TRBD1,TRBV28,TRBJ1-5,CASSSGQGPSQPQHF
-,TRBV28,TRBJ2-5,CASTLDTQETQYF
-,TRBV9,TRBJ1-3,CASSVSGDSGNTIYF
-,TRBV18,TRBJ2-3,CASSSQLDDTQYF
-,TRBV30,TRBJ1-2,CAWSASGGYTF
TRBD2,TRBV7-2,TRBJ2-1,CASRPSGLGGNEQFF
-,TRBV7-3,TRBJ1-5,CASRQSNQPQHF
-,TRBV3-1/TRBV3-2,TRBJ1-2,CASSQEGYGYTF
-,TRBV3-1/TRBV3-2,TRBJ2-1,CASSTTYGEQFF
-,TRBV27,TRBJ1-2,CASSLAGDGYTF
-,TRBV5-8,TRBJ2-5,CASRTRGRETQYF
-,TRBV24-1,TRBJ2-2,CATSDLYTGELFF
TRBD1,TRBV19,TRBJ2-7,CASSNQGALIHEQYF
-,TRBV6-2/TRBV6-3,TRBJ1-2,CASSYGGYGYTF
-,TRBV4-1,TRBJ2-5,CASSQGGTVQETQYF
-,TRBV5-1,TRBJ2-1,CASSNQGNEQFF
TRBD1,TRBV28,TRBJ1-6,CASGTDRESSYNSPLHF
-,TRBV7-2,TRBJ2-5,CASSFNRDQETQYF